This T cell receptor (beta chain) stems from a study of T cells in Graves' hyperthyroidism and ophthalmopathy. Study-level background: Sampling of peripheral blood happened at initial diagnosis, prior to any treatment. Study findings and constraints: The blood repertoire included most of the expanded thyroid clonotypes above 0.001. Ophthalmopathy got predicted by the model a median approximately 6.4 months before its onset.

TCR beta CDR3 regions were amplified from RNA transcripts. First-round RT-PCR targeting the TCR CDR3 was performed with the HTBI primer set. TCRdb recomputed calls from the multiplex PCR reads with MiXCR, one row per CDR3 protein. The sample consists of nearly 600,000 distinct CDR3 sequences, more than 13% of them appearing once. CDR1 and CDR2 from the germline V gene are KGHDR and SFDVKD. CDR3 length: 13 amino acids. Trimming pared 5 bases from V and 6 bases from J, leaving 13 bases between. As for this clonotype: What it binds is not known.

PBMCs stemmed from around 10 ml fresh peripheral blood. Sequencing used blood. The receptor was isolated from a woman between 18 and 29 years old with Graves' ophthalmopathy. The V gene is TRBV24-1, the J gene TRBJ2-7, with D possibly TRBD1 on 6 matching bases. Here the CDR3 reads CATSAGVWGEQYF. DNA for the CDR3: TGTGCCACCAGTGCAGGGGTTTGGGGCGAGCAGTACTTC.